The next 30 T cell receptor beta chains were all read from a single sample in a study of T cells in Graves' hyperthyroidism and ophthalmopathy. RNA transcripts provided the source from which TCR beta CDR3 regions were amplified. The HTBI set primed first-round TCR CDR3 RT-PCR. TCRdb recomputed calls from the multiplex PCR reads with MiXCR, one row per CDR3 protein. Among about 570,000 distinct CDR3 sequences listed, 35% to 55% were seen once. The sample comprised peripheral blood or thyroid tissue (not recorded which). All receptors come from an adult woman with Graves' disease, either hyperthyroidism or ophthalmopathy (not recorded which).

This clonotype was seen a handful of times. The V and J genes are TRBV9 and TRBJ1-5; D possibly corresponds to TRBD1 (6 bases). CDR3 length: 15 residues. Germline lookup yields CDR1 SGDLS and CDR2 YYNGEE. Deletions cut 4 bases from V and 8 bases from J, with 19 bases between. CDR3 protein: CASSQQTGPGEPQHF. The CDR3 DNA follows: TGTGCCAGCAGCCAACAGACAGGCCCCGGGGAGCCCCAGCATTTT.

This clonotype was seen at least ten times. The chain links TRBV5-1 to TRBJ1-2; 9 bases fit TRBD1. The CDR3 runs 16 residues. Germline values: CDR1 SGHRS, CDR2 YFSETQ. Losses at the gene ends were 4 bases for V and 8 bases for J; bases not matched to a gene: 15. The CDR3 reads CASSDPPRGTGSGYTF. The DNA for the CDR3 is TGCGCCAGCAGCGACCCTCCCCGGGGGACAGGGAGCGGCTACACCTTC.

This chain uses TRBV6-1 with TRBJ1-5; D gene uncertain. The ends were cut back, 0 bases at V and 10 bases at J, with 16 bases in the middle. The CDR3 length is 15 residues. Germline V gene data show CDR1 as MNHNS and CDR2 as SASEGT. CDR3 in DNA: TGTGCCAGCAGTGAAGCGAGTCGGCCAACCACCCCCCAGCATTTT. Its translation is CASSEASRPTTPQHF.

The V call is TRBV29-1, the J call TRBJ1-4; 9 positions agree with TRBD1. Looked up from germline, CDR1 is SQVTM and CDR2 is ANQGSEA. After removal of 4 bases from V and 0 bases from J, the junction contained 12 bases not matched to a gene. The CDR3 consists of 18 residues. The CDR3 loop reads CSVGGWDRVSATNEKLFF. The CDR3 coding sequence is TGCAGCGTTGGGGGATGGGACAGGGTGTCCGCAACTAATGAAAAACTGTTTTTT.

J is TRBJ2-5 and V is TRBV10-3, with TRBD2 as a possible D gene (6 bases). Trimming removed 3 bases from V and 12 bases from J, with 17 bases in between. Per the germline V gene, CDR1 is ENHRY and CDR2 is SYGVKD. CDR3 length: 13 residues. This CDR3 is CAISDGGRAPEYF. The CDR3 DNA is TGTGCCATCAGTGACGGGGGTCGGGCTCCGGAGTACTTC.

A remark on this clonotype: This could be a read error, since a much larger clone is one nucleotide away. The V gene is TRBV20-1, the J gene TRBJ2-7; either TRBD1 or TRBD2 may supply D (5 bases each). The germline V and J ends were trimmed by 0 bases and 5 bases, with 17 bases remaining between them. Germline CDR1 is DFQATT and CDR2 is SNEGSKA (reference sequence). The CDR3 is 15 amino acids. The CDR3 loop is CSARDFQGALDEQYF. CDR3 DNA sequence: TGCAGTGCTAGAGATTTTCAGGGAGCCCTGGACGAGCAGTACTTC.

At least ten counts were recorded for this clonotype. The chain employs TRBV14 and TRBJ2-5; D might be TRBD2 (7 bases). The V gene lost 1 base and the J gene lost 4 bases, with 16 bases spanning the gap. The CDR3 runs 16 residues. The germline V gene has CDR1 SGHDN and CDR2 FVKESK. CDR3 protein: CASSQVWTGGGETQYF. In DNA form, the CDR3 reads TGTGCCAGCAGCCAAGTTTGGACGGGGGGCGGAGAGACCCAGTACTTC.

This chain links TRBV20-1 with TRBJ2-7; the D gene is possibly TRBD1 (6 bases). This CDR3 region has 16 residues. Trimming removed 4 bases at V and 0 bases at J, with 19 bases between. Germline V gives CDR1 DFQATT, CDR2 SNEGSKA (reference sequence). The DNA of the CDR3 is TGCAGTGCTAATCCAACAGGGATGCGGCGCTCCTACGAGCAGTACTTC. This translates into CSANPTGMRRSYEQYF.

In DNA, the CDR3 is TGCAGTGCTAGAGACGGGGGAGGAAGTCGTCCCCAGCATTTT. Protein sequence: CSARDGGGSRPQHF. This sequence joins TRBV20-1 and TRBJ1-5, with TRBD1 as a possible D gene (5 bases). This CDR3 region has 14 residues. Germline lookup yields CDR1 DFQATT and CDR2 SNEGSKA (reference sequence). Trimming took off 0 bases at V and 10 bases at J, with 16 bases between the two ends.

This clonotype was detected many times. The chain recombines TRBV14 with TRBJ2-7, with TRBD1 matching over 7 bases. Per germline, CDR1 SGHDN and CDR2 FVKESK. The V and J ends lost 3 bases and 3 bases, in that order; junction bases with no gene match: 5. The length of the CDR3 is 14 residues. The DNA for the CDR3 is TGTGCCAGCAGCCAGGCCGGGACAGTCTACGAGCAGTACTTC. This sequence encodes CASSQAGTVYEQYF.

As to this clonotype: One end of the junction is discordant with germline, which a read error may explain. The chain employs TRBV5-1 and TRBJ2-5; TRBD2 matches at 8 bases. Germline V gene lookup returns CDR1 SGHRS and CDR2 YFSETQ. The length of the CDR3 is 15 residues. CDR3 in amino acids: CVSSLAGTSQETQYF. The DNA for the CDR3 is TGCGTCAGCAGCTTGGCCGGGACTAGTCAAGAGACCCAGTACTTC.

The chain combines TRBV3-1 with TRBJ2-5; possibly TRBD1 or TRBD2 for D (5 bases each). V lost 5 bases and J lost 5, with 15 bases in between. Per germline, CDR1 LGHDT and CDR2 YNNKEL (reference sequence). This CDR3 spans 14 amino acids. This chain's CDR3 is CASSFRGGVETQYF. CDR3 in DNA: TGTGCCAGCAGCTTCCGTGGGGGAGTGGAGACCCAGTACTTC.

In this sample, this clonotype turned up many times. The chain has TRBV10-3 and TRBJ2-5; 9 bases match TRBD1. Germline assignment: CDR1 ENHRY and CDR2 SYGVKD. Losses at the gene ends were 2 bases for V and 9 bases for J; bases not matched to a gene: 16. CDR3 length: 17 residues. The CDR3 here is CAISEGDPGQGKGAQYF. The CDR3 DNA reads TGTGCCATCAGTGAGGGGGATCCGGGACAGGGAAAAGGGGCCCAGTACTTC.

The chain is built from TRBV5-1 and TRBJ1-1, with a possible D match to TRBD1 (6 bases). V was clipped by 4 bases and J by 10 bases, with 14 bases between them. Germline loops: CDR1 SGHRS, CDR2 YFSETQ. This CDR3 has 12 amino acids. The CDR3 here is CASSRGGGPAFF. CDR3 DNA sequence: TGCGCCAGCAGCCGCGGAGGGGGGCCAGCTTTCTTT.

The table lists this clonotype with many counts. The CDR3 DNA follows: TGTGCCACCGGACATTCCTACGAGCAGTACTTC. Residues: CATGHSYEQYF. This chain uses TRBV2 with TRBJ2-7; possible D gene TRBD1, 5 bases. Trimming left V 10 bases short and J 1 base short, with 8 bases between. The CDR3 runs 11 residues. CDR1 is SNHLY, CDR2 FYNNEI, per germline. Drawing the rest from reference TRBV2 and TRBJ2-7, the complete variable domain is EPEVTQTPSHQVTQMGQEVILRCVPISNHLYFYWYRQILGQKVEFLVSFYNNEISEKSEIFDDQFSVERPDGSNFTLKIRSTKLEDSAMYFCATGHSYEQYFGPGTRLTVT.

The V gene is TRBV11-2, the J gene TRBJ1-1; maybe TRBD1 (6 bases). The V gene's germline CDR1 is SGHAT and CDR2 FQNNGV. CDR3 size: 14 residues. V was clipped by 5 bases and J by 7 bases, with 17 bases between them. The CDR3 bases are TGTGCCAGCAGCCTGGCAGGGGCAACTAATGAAGCTTTCTTT. The encoded protein is CASSLAGATNEAFF.

The J gene is TRBJ1-4, the V gene TRBV4-2, with D maybe TRBD1 (5 bases). Trimming stripped 1 base from V and 9 bases from J, with 18 bases between. Germline values: CDR1 LGHNA, CDR2 YNFKEQ. The CDR3 length is 16 residues. The CDR3 protein is CASSQGVQSRGQKLFF. In DNA form, the CDR3 reads TGTGCCAGCAGCCAAGGAGTCCAATCAAGGGGACAAAAACTGTTTTTT.

The V and J genes are TRBV19 and TRBJ1-1; a possible D gene is TRBD1 (5 bases). This CDR3 comprises 17 residues. Trimming took 5 bases from V and 4 from J, leaving 23 bases between them. Per the germline V gene, CDR1 is LNHDA and CDR2 is SQIVND (reference sequence). The CDR3 spells CASSVTARLREATEAFF. The CDR3 region has the DNA TGTGCCAGTAGTGTTACCGCGAGACTCAGGGAGGCCACTGAAGCTTTCTTT.

This clonotype was seen many times. The chain has TRBV27 and TRBJ2-5; D unclear. Germline-derived CDR1 and CDR2 are MNHEY and SMNVEV (reference sequence). Trimming took off 8 bases at V and 5 bases at J, with 6 bases between the two ends. This CDR3 is built from 10 residues. CDR3 region: CASALETQYF. For the CDR3, the DNA is TGTGCCAGCGCGCTGGAGACCCAGTACTTC.

Many counts were recorded for this clonotype. This chain joins TRBV7-2 and TRBJ1-1; D is perhaps TRBD1 (6 bases). Germline V gene sequence: CDR1 SGHTA, CDR2 FQGNSA. The CDR3 covers 14 residues. V lost 6 bases, J lost 1 base, and 12 bases lay in between. This CDR3 reads CASRVGGANTEAFF. The CDR3 coding sequence is TGTGCCAGCAGGGTGGGGGGGGCGAACACTGAAGCTTTCTTT.

V is TRBV5-1 and J is TRBJ2-6; 9 nucleotides match TRBD1. Germline V gene data show CDR1 as SGHRS and CDR2 as YFSETQ. Unmatched junction bases numbered 4, after V lost 2 bases and J lost 4 bases. The CDR3 length is 16 residues. The DNA for the CDR3 is TGCGCCAGCAGCTTTGGGGACAGGGCCGGGGCCAACGTCCTGACTTTC. It codes for CASSFGDRAGANVLTF.

This clonotype showed up just once. This CDR3 is CASSLVPGGYEQYF. As DNA, the CDR3 is TGTGCCAGCAGCTTAGTTCCAGGCGGCTACGAGCAGTACTTC. V and J are TRBV7-2 and TRBJ2-7; D is unresolved. This CDR3 comprises 14 residues. V gave up 1 base and J gave up 3 bases, with 10 bases separating them. CDR1 and CDR2 from the germline V gene are SGHTA and FQGNSA.

The V gene is TRBV7-9, the J gene TRBJ1-2, with no clear D. Germline V gene sequence: CDR1 SEHNR, CDR2 FQNEAQ (reference sequence). V was clipped by 1 base and J by 1 base, with 7 bases between them. The CDR3 covers 14 residues. The CDR3: CASSLEKVNYGYTF. The CDR3, as DNA: TGTGCCAGCAGCTTAGAGAAGGTTAACTATGGCTACACCTTC. Complete variable domain (other parts from reference TRBV7-9 and TRBJ1-2): DTGVSQNPRHKITKRGQNVTFRCDPISEHNRLYWYRQTLGQGPEFLTYFQNEAQLEKSRLLSDRFSAERPKGSFSTLEIQRTEQGDSAMYLCASSLEKVNYGYTFGSGTRLTVV.

The sample holds a few counts of this clonotype. The chain employs TRBV11-1 and TRBJ2-7; D is unresolved. The CDR3 sequence is 15 residues long. V lost 1 base and J 3 bases, leaving 13 bases between the germline ends. Germline values: CDR1 SGHAT, CDR2 FQDESV (reference sequence). Here the CDR3 reads CASSLGYSGDYEQYF. CDR3 nucleotide sequence: TGTGCCAGCAGCTTAGGGTACAGTGGTGACTACGAGCAGTACTTC.

This clonotype was counted many times. The chain uses TRBV25-1 and TRBJ1-1; D may be TRBD1 (5 bases). The CDR3 contains 15 residues. With 0 bases removed from V and 2 bases from J, the gap between germline ends came to 10 bases. Per germline, CDR1 MGHDK and CDR2 SYGVNS. The CDR3 sequence is CASSEYKGTNTEAFF. For the CDR3, the DNA is TGTGCCAGCAGTGAATATAAGGGGACTAACACTGAAGCTTTCTTT.

The chain couples TRBV2 to TRBJ2-2; D remains ambiguous. Germline V gene data show CDR1 as SNHLY and CDR2 as FYNNEI. V shed 2 bases and J shed 8 bases, with 9 bases lying between them. The CDR3 has 13 residues. CDR3 amino acids: CASSETVLGELFF. In DNA, the CDR3 is TGTGCCAGCAGTGAAACGGTCCTTGGGGAGCTGTTTTTT. The full variable domain, with the rest looked up from reference TRBV2 and TRBJ2-2, is EPEVTQTPSHQVTQMGQEVILRCVPISNHLYFYWYRQILGQKVEFLVSFYNNEISEKSEIFDDQFSVERPDGSNFTLKIRSTKLEDSAMYFCASSETVLGELFFGEGSRLTVL.

This clonotype has ten or more counts. This chain links TRBV24-1 with TRBJ1-5; 10 bases are shared with TRBD1. The CDR3 spans 15 residues. CDR1 is KGHDR and CDR2 is SFDVKD in the germline V gene. V dropped 4 bases and J dropped 6; count of bases not matched to a gene: 5. The CDR3 here is CATSEAGTGVQPQHF. CDR3 DNA: TGTGCCACCAGTGAAGCTGGGACAGGGGTTCAGCCCCAGCATTTT.

This clonotype was observed a few times. This rearrangement joins TRBV10-3 to TRBJ2-2; tentatively, D is TRBD1 (7 bases). The CDR3 sequence is 15 residues long. The V end was cut by 4 bases, the J end by 5 bases, with 14 bases between. The germline V gene has CDR1 ENHRY and CDR2 SYGVKD. Here the CDR3 reads CAISGGDSETGELFF. DNA of the CDR3: TGTGCCATCAGTGGGGGGGACAGTGAGACCGGGGAGCTGTTTTTT.

This rearrangement joins TRBV7-2 to TRBJ2-7; 7 bases line up with TRBD1. Germline CDR1 reads SGHTA; CDR2 reads FQGNSA. Trimming cost V 4 bases and J 7 bases; bases outside gene matches: 10. This CDR3 region has 14 residues. The CDR3 is CASSSRQGSVEQYF. DNA for the CDR3: TGTGCCAGCAGCTCAAGACAGGGATCAGTAGAGCAGTACTTC.

The V and J genes are TRBV28 and TRBJ2-6; D is ambiguous. The CDR3 runs 15 residues. Trimming pared 4 bases from V and 7 bases from J, leaving 14 bases between. Per the germline V gene, CDR1 is MDHEN and CDR2 is SYDVKM. The CDR3 bases are TGTGCCAGCAGTTCCGCCAGGATTCGAGCCAACGTCCTGACTTTC. Translated: CASSSARIRANVLTF.